The 3 T cell receptor beta chains below were found in one sample sequenced in a study of shared clonotypes between healthy human individuals. Method: immunoSEQ multiplex PCR; TCRdb's copy keeps in-frame clones and lacks some. The sample holds about 980,000 clones, approximately 80% seen once. Sequenced material: memory CD4+ T cells sorted from blood. Indicated subset: CD45RA-negative fraction. These receptors were obtained from a man aged 18 to 29 in good health.

This clone came up once. The chain recombines TRBV2 with TRBJ2-2; D is undetermined. Trimming took off 6 bases at V and 3 bases at J, with 8 bases between the two ends. The V gene's germline CDR1 is SNHLY and CDR2 FYNNEI. The CDR3 sequence is 13 residues long. DNA for the CDR3: TGTGCCAGCAGAGGTGGGGACACCGGGGAGCTGTTTTTT. This gives the protein CASRGGDTGELFF.

V usage is TRBV30 and J usage is TRBJ2-2; D is unclear. The CDR3 has 13 amino acids. The V gene's germline CDR1 is GTSNPN and CDR2 SVGIG (reference sequence). The ends were cut back, 0 bases at V and 5 bases at J, with 7 bases in the middle. CDR3 bases: TGTGCCTGGAGTGTACGCAGGACCGGGGAGCTGTTTTTT. As protein: CAWSVRRTGELFF.

The gene calls are TRBV7-8 and TRBJ2-7; TRBD1 matches 7 bases. This CDR3 has 16 amino acids. The J segment lost 2 bases and the V segment lost 0 bases, leaving 7 bases of the junction unmatched. Germline CDR1 is SGHVS and CDR2 is FQNEAQ. CDR3 nucleotide sequence: TGTGCCAGCAGCTTAGCTCATGTGACAGGGACCTACGAGCAGTACTTC. Encoded protein: CASSLAHVTGTYEQYF.